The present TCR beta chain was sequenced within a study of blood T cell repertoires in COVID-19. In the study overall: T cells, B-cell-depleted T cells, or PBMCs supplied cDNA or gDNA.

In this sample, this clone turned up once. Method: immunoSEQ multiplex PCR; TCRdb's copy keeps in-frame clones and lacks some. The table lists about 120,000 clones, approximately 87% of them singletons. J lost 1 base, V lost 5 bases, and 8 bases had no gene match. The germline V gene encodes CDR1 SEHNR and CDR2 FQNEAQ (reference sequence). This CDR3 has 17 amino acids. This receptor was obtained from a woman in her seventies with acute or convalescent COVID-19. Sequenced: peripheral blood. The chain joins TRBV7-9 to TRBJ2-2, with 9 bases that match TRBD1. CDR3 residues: CASSAPQGARNTGELFF. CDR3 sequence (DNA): TGTGCCAGCAGCGCCCCACAGGGGGCGAGGAACACCGGGGAGCTGTTTTTT.